This entry is about one T cell receptor beta chain. The data are from a study of blood T cell repertoires in COVID-19. Study in general: Researchers got acute and convalescent COVID-19 samples from the United States, Italy and Spain.

Authors' methods: Researchers report that nucleated cell counts were estimated from reference gene primer amplification. Profiling relied on immunoSEQ multiplex PCR, and the TCRdb table lists in-frame clones only, not all of them. The D gene and trimming were derived from the DNA, and the V and J assignments and clone size from that table. The table shows fewer than 60,000 clones, with approximately 90% occurring only once. V lost 2 bases, J lost 3 bases, and 5 bases stayed unmatched. From germline, CDR1 is LNHDA and CDR2 SQIVND (reference sequence). This CDR3 contains 15 residues. Patients in Seattle were enrolled during active infection, then followed longitudinally.

The sequenced sample consisted of peripheral blood. The TCR comes from a woman aged 55-69 years with COVID-19, enrolled during active disease. The V and J genes are TRBV19 and TRBJ1-1, with 8 bases aligning to TRBD1. Here the CDR3 DNA reads TGTGCCAGTAGTATACCCGGACAGGGCTACACTGAAGCTTTCTTT. Protein sequence: CASSIPGQGYTEAFF. The full variable domain, in which reference TRBV19 and TRBJ1-1 provide the parts outside the CDR3, is DGGITQSPKYLFRKEGQNVTLSCEQNLNHDAMYWYRQDPGQGLRLIYYSQIVNDFQKGDIAEGYSVSREKKESFPLTVTSAQKNPTAFYLCASSIPGQGYTEAFFGQGTRLTVV.